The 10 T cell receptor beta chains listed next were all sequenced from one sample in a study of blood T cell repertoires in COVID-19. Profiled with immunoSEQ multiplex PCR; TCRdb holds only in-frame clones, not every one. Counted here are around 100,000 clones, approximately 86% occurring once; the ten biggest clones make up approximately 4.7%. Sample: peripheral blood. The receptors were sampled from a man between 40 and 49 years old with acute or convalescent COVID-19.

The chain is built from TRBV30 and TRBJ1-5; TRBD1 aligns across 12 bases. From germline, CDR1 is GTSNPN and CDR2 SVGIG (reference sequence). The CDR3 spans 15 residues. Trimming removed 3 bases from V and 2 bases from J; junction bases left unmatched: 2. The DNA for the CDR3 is TGTGCCTGGAGGGGACAGGGGGCGGGCAATCAGCCCCAGCATTTT. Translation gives CAWRGQGAGNQPQHF.

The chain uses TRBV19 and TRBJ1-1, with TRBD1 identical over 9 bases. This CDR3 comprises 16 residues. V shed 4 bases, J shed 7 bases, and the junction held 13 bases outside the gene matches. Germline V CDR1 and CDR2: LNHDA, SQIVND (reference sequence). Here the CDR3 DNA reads TGTGCCAGTAGTACCTTCCACGGGACAGGGACCGTTGAAGCTTTCTTT. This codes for CASSTFHGTGTVEAFF. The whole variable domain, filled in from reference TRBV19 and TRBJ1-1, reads DGGITQSPKYLFRKEGQNVTLSCEQNLNHDAMYWYRQDPGQGLRLIYYSQIVNDFQKGDIAEGYSVSREKKESFPLTVTSAQKNPTAFYLCASSTFHGTGTVEAFFGQGTRLTVV.

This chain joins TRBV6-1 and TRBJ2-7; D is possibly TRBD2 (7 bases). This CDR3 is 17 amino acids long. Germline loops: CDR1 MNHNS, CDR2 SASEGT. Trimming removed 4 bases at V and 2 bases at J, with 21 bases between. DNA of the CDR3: TGTGCCAGCAGTGTGAACGGGGGGCCGAACTCACCCTACGAGCAGTACTTC. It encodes CASSVNGGPNSPYEQYF.

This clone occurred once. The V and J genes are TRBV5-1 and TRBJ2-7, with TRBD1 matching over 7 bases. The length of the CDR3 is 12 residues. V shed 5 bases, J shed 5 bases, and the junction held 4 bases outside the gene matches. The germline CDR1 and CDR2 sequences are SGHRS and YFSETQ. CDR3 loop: CASRRDRDEQYF. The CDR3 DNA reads TGCGCCAGCAGACGAGACAGGGACGAGCAGTACTTC.

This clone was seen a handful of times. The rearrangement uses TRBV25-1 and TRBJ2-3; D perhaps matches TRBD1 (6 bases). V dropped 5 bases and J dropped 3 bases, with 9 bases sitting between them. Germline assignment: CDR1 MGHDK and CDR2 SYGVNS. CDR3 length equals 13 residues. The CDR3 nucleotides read TGTGCCAGCAGTCCACAGGGAACAGATACGCAGTATTTT. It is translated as CASSPQGTDTQYF. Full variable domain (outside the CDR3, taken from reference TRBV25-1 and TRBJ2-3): EADIYQTPRYLVIGTGKKITLECSQTMGHDKMYWYQQDPGMELHLIHYSYGVNSTEKGDLSSESTVSRIRTEHFPLTLESARPSHTSQYLCASSPQGTDTQYFGPGTRLTVL.

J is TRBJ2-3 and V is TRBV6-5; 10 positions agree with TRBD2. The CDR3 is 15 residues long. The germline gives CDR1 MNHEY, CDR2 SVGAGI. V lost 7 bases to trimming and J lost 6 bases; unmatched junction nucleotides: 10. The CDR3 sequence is CASTRTSGGGDTQYF. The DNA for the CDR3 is TGTGCCAGCACTCGGACTAGCGGCGGAGGGGATACGCAGTATTTT.

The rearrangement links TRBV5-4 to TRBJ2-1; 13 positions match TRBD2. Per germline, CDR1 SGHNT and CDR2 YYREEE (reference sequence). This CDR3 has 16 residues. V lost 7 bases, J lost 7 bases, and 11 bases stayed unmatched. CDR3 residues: CASSIDGLAGVNEQFF. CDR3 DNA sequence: TGTGCCAGCTCAATCGATGGACTAGCGGGGGTGAATGAGCAGTTCTTC.

The CDR3 nucleotides read TGTGCCAGCAGCTCGATGGCAGGGTACAATCAGCCCCAGCATTTT. This sequence encodes CASSSMAGYNQPQHF. The J gene is TRBJ1-5, the V gene TRBV7-8; D possibly corresponds to TRBD1 (5 bases). The CDR3 has 15 residues. V was shortened by 4 bases and J by 3 bases, with 13 bases between the two germline ends. Germline values: CDR1 SGHVS, CDR2 FQNEAQ.

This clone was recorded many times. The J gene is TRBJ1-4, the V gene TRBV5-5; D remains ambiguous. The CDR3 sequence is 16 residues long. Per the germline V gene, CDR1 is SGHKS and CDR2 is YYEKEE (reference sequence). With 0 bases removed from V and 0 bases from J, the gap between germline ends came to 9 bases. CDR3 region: CASSLGASPTNEKLFF. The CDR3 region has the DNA TGTGCCAGCAGCTTGGGGGCCAGCCCAACTAATGAAAAACTGTTTTTT.

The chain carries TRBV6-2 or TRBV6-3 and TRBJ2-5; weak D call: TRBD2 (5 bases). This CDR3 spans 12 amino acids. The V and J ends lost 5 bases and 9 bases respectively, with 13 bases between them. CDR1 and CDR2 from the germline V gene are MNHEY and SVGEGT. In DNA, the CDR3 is TGTGCCAGCAGTAAGGACTTACCTCCCCAGTACTTC. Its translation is CASSKDLPPQYF.